What follows are 10 T cell receptor beta chains derived from one specimen sequenced in a study of tissue T cells after allogeneic stem cell transplantation. The data were produced by immunoSEQ multiplex PCR, yet TCRdb's version contains in-frame clones alone and is incomplete. The repertoire holds approximately 5,400 clones, roughly 56% seen once, with approximately 9% in the top ten. Time point denoted: mouse harvest day 7 after allogeneic transplant. Mouse grafts combined 10^7 T-cell-depleted bone marrow cells with 10^6 splenic CD5+ T cells. The sample consisted of gut tissue. The source is a female BALB/c mouse given C57BL/6 T cells with graft-versus-host disease after an allogeneic hematopoietic cell transplant.

For this clone: Gene names and germline match the mouse. The part of the CDR3 DNA that was read is TGTGCCAGCCGGGGGGGCGGGGAACAGTAC. Protein product: CASRGGGEQY. The CDR3, in full, reads CASRGGGEQYF. This rearrangement joins TRBV12-2 to TRBJ2-7, with 8 bases identical to TRBD2. The CDR3 goes on 1 residue after the read ends, and that part is filled in from the germline J gene. CDR1 and CDR2 (germline): SGHLS, HYDKME. The CDR3 is made up of 11 amino acids. After removal of 6 bases from V and 7 bases from J, the junction contained 4 bases not matched to a gene.

Within the sample, this clone is large. The genes and germline here are from mouse. The read ends 1 residue before the CDR3 terminus; that terminus is restored from the germline J gene. J is TRBJ2-7 and V is TRBV14; D unclear. V gave up 2 bases and J gave up 7 bases, with 7 bases separating them. CDR1 and CDR2 (germline): SGHDT, FRDEAV. The CDR3 runs to 11 residues. CDR3 bases read: TGTGCCAGCAGTTTGGGCTGGGAACAGTAC. Translating it yields CASSLGWEQY. The whole CDR3 region reads CASSLGWEQYF.

With respect to this clone: The gene symbols are mouse symbols. The read terminates 1 residue before the CDR3 end, so the remaining end is supplied by the germline J gene. The chain joins TRBV31 to TRBJ2-3; 9 nucleotides agree with TRBD2. Germline-derived CDR1 and CDR2 are GKSSPN and SITVG. Losses at the gene ends were 3 bases for V and 3 bases for J; bases not matched to a gene: 4. The CDR3 has 14 residues. The CDR3: CAWRPDWGAETLYF. CDR3 DNA, as far as it was read: TGTGCCTGGAGACCCGACTGGGGGGCAGAAACGCTGTAT.

About this clone itself: Each gene name is a mouse one. The read halts 1 residue ahead of the CDR3 end, with the missing end drawn from the germline J gene. This sequence joins TRBV26 and TRBJ2-3, with D possibly matching TRBD1 (6 bases). Germline CDR1 reads KGHPV; CDR2 reads FQNQEV (reference sequence). V lost 4 bases, J lost 0 bases, and 11 bases lay in between. This CDR3 comprises 15 residues. CDR3 DNA (partial): TGTGCCAGCAGTCCCGGGACAACTAGTGCAGAAACGCTGTAT. Translation gives CASSPGTTSAETLY. The CDR3 reads in full as CASSPGTTSAETLYF.

To note about this clone: Genes and germline come from the mouse. Read coverage stops 1 residue before the CDR3 terminus; the germline J gene supplies the remainder. The genes are TRBV26 and TRBJ2-4, with D unclear. The CDR3 totals 13 residues. V shed 5 bases and J shed 3 bases, with 9 bases lying between them. Germline CDR1 reads KGHPV; CDR2 reads FQNQEV (reference sequence). The CDR3 loop is CASSSTQQNTLYF. The DNA read from the CDR3 is TGTGCCAGCAGTTCTACGCAGCAAAACACCTTGTAC.

In regard to this clone: The genes are named according to mouse. The read falls 1 residue short of the CDR3 end, and the missing part is taken from the germline J gene. V usage is TRBV5 and J usage is TRBJ2-3; 10 nucleotides match TRBD2. V was pared by 3 bases and J by 2 bases, with 5 bases of the junction left unmatched. In germline, CDR1 is LGHNA, CDR2 YNLKQL (reference sequence). The CDR3 runs 16 residues. The sequenced part of the CDR3 DNA is TGTGCCAGCAGCCACTGGGGGGGCGCTGATGCAGAAACGCTGTAT. It yields the protein CASSHWGGADAETLY. The full CDR3 sequence reads CASSHWGGADAETLYF.

With respect to this clone: Gene labels here are mouse ones. The CDR3 bases that were read are TGTGCCTGGAGTCTAGAGGGGAGACTCTATGCTGAGCAGTTC. This sequence encodes CAWSLEGRLYAEQF. The whole CDR3 protein reads CAWSLEGRLYAEQFF. The chain recombines TRBV31 with TRBJ2-1; TRBD1 might be the D (5 bases). The missing CDR3 end, 1 residue past where the read stops, is filled in from the germline J gene. This CDR3 contains 15 residues. Germline V lookup: CDR1 GKSSPN, CDR2 SITVG. Trimming cost V 0 bases and J 3 bases, with 12 bases left between them.

There are a few counts of this clone. Gene labels here are mouse ones. The read terminates 1 residue before the CDR3 end, so the remaining end is supplied by the germline J gene. V usage is TRBV26 and J usage is TRBJ1-1; the D gene is possibly TRBD1 (5 bases). The germline gives CDR1 KGHPV, CDR2 FQNQEV (reference sequence). The germline V and J ends were trimmed by 5 bases and 5 bases, with 15 bases remaining between them. This CDR3 is 14 amino acids long. CDR3 residues: CASSSTRGRTEVFF. The part of the CDR3 DNA that was read is TGTGCCAGCAGTAGCACGAGGGGCAGAACAGAAGTCTTC.

For this clone: Gene names are the mouse ones. The read halts 1 residue ahead of the CDR3 end, with the missing end drawn from the germline J gene. The V gene is TRBV26, the J gene TRBJ2-7, with TRBD1 as a possible D gene (6 bases). The CDR3 runs 14 residues. Trimming removed 4 bases at V and 0 bases at J, with 10 bases between. The V gene's germline CDR1 is KGHPV and CDR2 FQNQEV (reference sequence). The DNA read from the CDR3 is TGTGCCAGCAGTCGAGGGACATACTCCTATGAACAGTAC. It yields the protein CASSRGTYSYEQY. The entire CDR3 protein reads CASSRGTYSYEQYF. The whole variable domain, remainder taken from reference TRBV26 and TRBJ2-7, is NSKVIQTPRYLVKGQGQKAKMRCIPEKGHPVVFWYQQNKNNEFKFLINFQNQEVLQQIDMTEKRFSAECPSNSPCSLEIQSSEAGDSALYLCASSRGTYSYEQYFGPGTRLTVL.

Comments on this clone: Mouse names are used for the genes. The read halts 1 residue ahead of the CDR3 end, with the missing end drawn from the germline J gene. V and J are TRBV26 and TRBJ1-6; 7 bases align to TRBD1. TRBJ1-6 is placed among ORFs of uncertain function. V lost 5 bases, J lost 6 bases, and 1 base stayed unmatched. The length of the CDR3 is 13 residues. Germline CDR1 reads KGHPV; CDR2 reads FQNQEV (reference sequence). The sequenced CDR3 bases are TGTGCCAGCAGTTGGGACAGTAATTCGCCCCTCTAC. Protein product: CASSWDSNSPLY. The entire CDR3 sequence reads CASSWDSNSPLYF.